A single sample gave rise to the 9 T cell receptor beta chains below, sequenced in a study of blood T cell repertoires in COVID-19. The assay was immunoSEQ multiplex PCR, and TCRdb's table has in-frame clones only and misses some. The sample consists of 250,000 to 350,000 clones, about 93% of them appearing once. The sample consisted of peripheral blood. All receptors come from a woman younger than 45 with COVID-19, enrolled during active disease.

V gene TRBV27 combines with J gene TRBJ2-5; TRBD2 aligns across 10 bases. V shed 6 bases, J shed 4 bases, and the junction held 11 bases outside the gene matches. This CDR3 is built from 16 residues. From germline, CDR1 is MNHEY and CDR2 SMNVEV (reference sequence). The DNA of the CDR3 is TGTGCCAGCAGACCTGTCAGGGCTAGCGGGAGAGAGACCCAGTACTTC. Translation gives CASRPVRASGRETQYF.

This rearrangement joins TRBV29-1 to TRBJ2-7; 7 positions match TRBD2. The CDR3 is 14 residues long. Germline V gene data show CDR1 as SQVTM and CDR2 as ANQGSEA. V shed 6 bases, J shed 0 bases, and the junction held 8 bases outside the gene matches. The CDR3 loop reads CSVGPGLRSYEQYF. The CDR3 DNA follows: TGCAGCGTGGGCCCGGGACTACGCTCCTACGAGCAGTACTTC.

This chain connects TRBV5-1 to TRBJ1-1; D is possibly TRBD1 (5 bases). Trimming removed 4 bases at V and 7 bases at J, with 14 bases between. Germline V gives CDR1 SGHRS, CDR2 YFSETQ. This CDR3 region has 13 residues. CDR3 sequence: CASSPQGYNEAFF. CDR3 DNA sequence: TGCGCCAGCAGCCCCCAGGGTTACAATGAAGCTTTCTTT.

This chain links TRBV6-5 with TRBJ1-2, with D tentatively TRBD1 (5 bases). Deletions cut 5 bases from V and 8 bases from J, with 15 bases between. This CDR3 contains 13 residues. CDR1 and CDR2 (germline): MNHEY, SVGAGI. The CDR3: CASSKTTDRGYTF. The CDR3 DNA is TGTGCCAGCAGTAAGACGACAGATAGGGGCTACACCTTC.

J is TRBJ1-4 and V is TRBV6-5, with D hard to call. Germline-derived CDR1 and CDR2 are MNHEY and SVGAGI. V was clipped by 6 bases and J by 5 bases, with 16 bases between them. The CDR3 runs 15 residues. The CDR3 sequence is CASRTEVGGNEKLFF. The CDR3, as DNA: TGTGCCAGCAGAACCGAAGTCGGAGGAAATGAAAAACTGTTTTTT.

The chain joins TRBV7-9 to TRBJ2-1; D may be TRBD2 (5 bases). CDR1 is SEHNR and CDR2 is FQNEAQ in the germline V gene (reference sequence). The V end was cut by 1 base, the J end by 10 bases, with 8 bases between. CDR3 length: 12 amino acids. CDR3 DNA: TGTGCCAGCAGCTTAGAGGTAGCGGAGCAGTTCTTC. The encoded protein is CASSLEVAEQFF.

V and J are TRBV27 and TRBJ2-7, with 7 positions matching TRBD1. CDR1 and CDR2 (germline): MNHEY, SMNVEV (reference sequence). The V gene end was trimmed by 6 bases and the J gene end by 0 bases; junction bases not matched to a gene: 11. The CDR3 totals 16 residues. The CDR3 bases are TGTGCCAGCAGCTCTCCCTTACGGGACAGCTCCTACGAGCAGTACTTC. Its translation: CASSSPLRDSSYEQYF.

CDR3: CASSFEVAGGYTF. The CDR3 DNA follows: TGTGCCAGCAGCTTTGAAGTCGCGGGGGGCTACACCTTC. The chain is built from TRBV7-2 and TRBJ1-2; no definite D call. Germline CDR1 and CDR2: SGHTA and FQGNSA. The CDR3 runs 13 residues. Trimming left V 3 bases short and J 8 bases short, with 13 bases between.

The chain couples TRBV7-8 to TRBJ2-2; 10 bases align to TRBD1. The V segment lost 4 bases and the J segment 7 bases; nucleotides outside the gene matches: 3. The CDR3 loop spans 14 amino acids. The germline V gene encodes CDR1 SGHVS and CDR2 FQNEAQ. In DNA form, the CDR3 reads TGTGCCAGCAGCTCGGGACAGGGGTACGGGGAGCTGTTTTTT. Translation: CASSSGQGYGELFF. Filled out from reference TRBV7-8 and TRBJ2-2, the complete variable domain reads GAGVSQSPRYKVAKRGQDVALRCDPISGHVSLFWYQQALGQGPEFLTYFQNEAQLDKSGLPSDRFFAERPEGSVSTLKIQRTQQEDSAVYLCASSSGQGYGELFFGEGSRLTVL.